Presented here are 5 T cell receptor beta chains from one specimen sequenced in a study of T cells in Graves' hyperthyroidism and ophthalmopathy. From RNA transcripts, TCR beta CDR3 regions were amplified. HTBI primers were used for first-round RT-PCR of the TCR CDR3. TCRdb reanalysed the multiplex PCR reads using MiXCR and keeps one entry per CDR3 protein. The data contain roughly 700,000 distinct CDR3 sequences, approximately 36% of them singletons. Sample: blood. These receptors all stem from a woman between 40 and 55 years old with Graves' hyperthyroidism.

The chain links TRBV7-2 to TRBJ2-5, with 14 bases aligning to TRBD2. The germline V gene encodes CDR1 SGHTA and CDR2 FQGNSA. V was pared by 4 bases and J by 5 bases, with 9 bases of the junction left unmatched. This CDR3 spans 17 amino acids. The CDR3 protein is CASSSGLAGVLGETQYF. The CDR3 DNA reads TGTGCCAGCAGCTCGGGACTAGCGGGAGTATTAGGGGAGACCCAGTACTTC.

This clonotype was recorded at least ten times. The CDR3 protein is CASSETTGTGELFF. The CDR3 DNA is TGTGCCAGCAGTGAAACGACGGGCACCGGGGAGCTGTTTTTT. The V call is TRBV2, the J call TRBJ2-2; D is ambiguous. The length of the CDR3 is 14 residues. Germline V gene data show CDR1 as SNHLY and CDR2 as FYNNEI. V was pared by 2 bases and J by 4 bases, with 8 bases between.

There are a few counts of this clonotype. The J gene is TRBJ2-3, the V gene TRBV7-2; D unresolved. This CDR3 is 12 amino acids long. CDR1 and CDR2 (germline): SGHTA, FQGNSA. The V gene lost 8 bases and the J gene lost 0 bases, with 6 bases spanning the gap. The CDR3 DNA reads TGTGCCAGCTCCGGGAGCACAGATACGCAGTATTTT. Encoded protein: CASSGSTDTQYF.

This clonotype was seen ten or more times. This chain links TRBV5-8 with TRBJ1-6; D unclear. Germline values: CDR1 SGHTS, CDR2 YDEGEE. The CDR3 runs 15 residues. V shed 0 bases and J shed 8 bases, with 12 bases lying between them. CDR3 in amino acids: CASSLGRQRYSPLHF. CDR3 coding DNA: TGTGCCAGCAGCTTGGGGCGGCAGAGGTATTCACCCCTCCACTTT.

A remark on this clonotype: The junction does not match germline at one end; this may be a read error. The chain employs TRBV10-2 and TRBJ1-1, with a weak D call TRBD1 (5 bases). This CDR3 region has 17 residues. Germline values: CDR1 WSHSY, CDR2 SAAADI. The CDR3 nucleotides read TGTGCCAGCAGTTTTAAGGGACCCAGAGGGGTGAACACTGAAGCTTTCTTT. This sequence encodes CASSFKGPRGVNTEAFF.